Detailed here is one T cell receptor beta chain. Its antigen is undetermined. This CDR3 has 14 residues. The germline V gene encodes CDR1 SGHRS and CDR2 YFSETQ. V shed 3 bases and J shed 1 base, with 10 bases lying between them. Together with a sample-barcoded 5' primer, a J-beta primer mix was included in a second PCR lasting roughly 6 to 12 cycles. TCRdb itself ran the 5' RACE reads through MiXCR, one entry per CDR3 protein. The sample includes around 820,000 distinct CDR3 sequences, 20% to 25% of them seen just once. The sample originates from a study of blood T cells in healthy people across ages. General study findings and limits: Roughly linear declines in TCR beta diversity per million T cells occurred with age.

These same records also appear under a second study, on T cells of mothers and their children.

Sequencing used blood. This TCR was sampled from a boy between 10 and 17 years old in good health. J is TRBJ1-1 and V is TRBV5-1, with a weak D call TRBD1 (6 bases). CDR3: CASSSRTANTEAFF. CDR3 coding DNA: TGCGCCAGCAGCTCGCGGACAGCGAACACTGAAGCTTTCTTT.